The 10 T cell receptor beta chains presented below share a single source sample, sequenced in a study of vaccination effects on CD4 cells after COVID-19. These receptors lack a known antigen. Here immunoSEQ multiplex PCR was the method, and the copy in TCRdb shows in-frame clones only, minus some. The table includes about 66,000 clones, just over 70% detected once. Culturing for about 9 days preceded CD4+ T cell isolation. The sample was CD4+ T cells from PBMCs cultured without peptide, taken before COVID-19 vaccination. These receptors originate from a human donor who had a prior SARS-CoV-2 infection.

This clone came up a few times. The V call is TRBV9, the J call TRBJ1-6, with D possibly matching TRBD1 (5 bases). The V gene lost 5 bases and the J gene lost 3 bases, with 15 bases spanning the gap. The CDR3 length is 16 residues. Looked up from germline, CDR1 is SGDLS and CDR2 is YYNGEE. CDR3 DNA: TGTGCCAGCAGTGGTAGTGGGGCTGGCTATAATTCACCCCTCCACTTT. It yields the protein CASSGSGAGYNSPLHF.

The DNA of the CDR3 is TGTGCCACCAGCAGAGATGTTACTAGCACAGATACGCAGTATTTT. Translated: CATSRDVTSTDTQYF. The V call is TRBV15, the J call TRBJ2-3; no clear D gene. Trimming left V 0 bases short and J 0 bases short, with 7 bases between. The CDR3 spans 15 residues. Germline values: CDR1 LNHNV, CDR2 YYDKDF (reference sequence).

The J gene is TRBJ2-3, the V gene TRBV20-1; D remains unclear. With 5 bases removed from V and 4 bases from J, the gap between germline ends came to 7 bases. The length of the CDR3 is 11 residues. Germline V gene data show CDR1 as DFQATT and CDR2 as SNEGSKA (reference sequence). This CDR3 is CSAFRADTQYF. The CDR3 bases are TGCAGTGCTTTTAGAGCAGATACGCAGTATTTT.

This chain links TRBV11-3 with TRBJ2-1; 8 nucleotides align to TRBD1. Germline trimming cut 6 bases from V and 4 bases from J; bases unmatched to any gene: 8. CDR3 length: 15 residues. From germline, CDR1 is SGHNT and CDR2 YENEEA. This CDR3 reads CASREGTGAYNEQFF. The CDR3 bases are TGTGCCAGCAGAGAGGGGACAGGTGCGTACAATGAGCAGTTCTTC.

The chain links TRBV11-3 to TRBJ2-5; 8 bases are a match to TRBD2. V shed 1 base and J 4 bases; nucleotides not matched to a gene: 8. This CDR3 has 16 amino acids. Germline V gene lookup returns CDR1 SGHNT and CDR2 YENEEA. The CDR3 DNA sequence: TGTGCCAGCAGCTTAGGGCCCCCGGCGGGAGGAGAGACCCAGTACTTC. It specifies CASSLGPPAGGETQYF. Drawing the rest from reference TRBV11-3 and TRBJ2-5, the complete variable domain is EAGVVQSPRYKIIEKKQPVAFWCNPISGHNTLYWYLQNLGQGPELLIRYENEEAVDDSQLPKDRFSAERLKGVDSTLKIQPAELGDSAVYLCASSLGPPAGGETQYFGPGTRLLVL.

Only one count was recorded for this clone. The V and J genes are TRBV7-2 and TRBJ2-2; 7 nucleotides agree with TRBD1. CDR3 length: 15 amino acids. The V segment lost 5 bases and the J segment 6 bases; nucleotides outside the gene matches: 9. Germline loops: CDR1 SGHTA, CDR2 FQGNSA. DNA for the CDR3: TGTGCCAGCAGCCCTAGGGGGCGGGCCTCCGGGGAGCTGTTTTTT. Amino acids: CASSPRGRASGELFF.

The chain's CDR3 is CASSRTSGRAVNEQFF. In nucleotides, the CDR3 is TGTGCCAGCAGCCGGACTAGCGGGAGGGCCGTGAATGAGCAGTTCTTC. The chain employs TRBV5-4 and TRBJ2-1; 15 nucleotides line up with TRBD2. This CDR3 contains 16 residues. V shed 4 bases, J shed 7 bases, and the junction held 6 bases outside the gene matches. The germline V gene encodes CDR1 SGHNT and CDR2 YYREEE (reference sequence).

The chain joins TRBV10-2 to TRBJ1-3, with 8 nucleotides matching TRBD1. The germline CDR1 and CDR2 sequences are WSHSY and SAAADI. The CDR3 has 16 residues. The V gene end was trimmed by 0 bases and the J gene end by 3 bases; junction bases not matched to a gene: 4. CDR3 region: CASSESGTGGGNTIYF. For the CDR3, the DNA is TGCGCCAGCAGTGAGTCTGGGACAGGAGGTGGAAACACCATATATTTT.

The V gene is TRBV27, the J gene TRBJ2-1, with D uncertain. The CDR3 is 17 residues long. Deletions cut 3 bases from V and 5 bases from J, with 20 bases between. Germline V CDR1 and CDR2: MNHEY, SMNVEV (reference sequence). The CDR3 spells CASSFSVASGDNNEQFF. The CDR3 nucleotides are TGTGCCAGCAGTTTTTCCGTTGCGAGTGGGGATAACAATGAGCAGTTCTTC.

This clone was counted between two and nine times. The chain links TRBV3-1 (or the pseudogene TRBV3-2) to TRBJ2-7, with unresolved D. This CDR3 has 17 amino acids. Germline loops: CDR1 LGHDT, CDR2 YNNKEL (reference sequence). Trimming took off 0 bases at V and 2 bases at J, with 17 bases between the two ends. The CDR3: CASSQDLSPGYTYEQYF. The CDR3 coding sequence is TGTGCCAGCAGCCAAGATCTCTCCCCCGGATATACCTACGAGCAGTACTTC.